The TCR beta chain described here comes from a study of vaccination effects on CD4 cells after COVID-19. Across the study: Antigen-specific CD4+ T cells were expanded (with viral peptide pools) by the ViraFEST assay ahead of sequencing.

As regards this clone: Its specificity is not known.

TCRdb keeps only in-frame clones here, not all; method: immunoSEQ multiplex PCR. Of 65,000 to 80,000 clones detected, roughly four fifths appear once; the ten largest clones hold roughly 2%. After about 10 days in culture, the CD4+ T cells were isolated. Testing of the vaccine recipients showed negative nucleocapsid antibodies and no prior SARS-CoV-2 infection. Sample: CD4+ T cells from PBMCs cultured without peptide, taken before COVID-19 vaccination. The clonotype was recovered from a human donor who received a COVID-19 vaccine.

Here the CDR3 reads CSVQLNWDVYTF. In DNA, the CDR3 is TGCAGCGTTCAGCTTAACTGGGATGTGTACACCTTC. The V call is TRBV29-1, the J call TRBJ1-2, with D unresolved. Germline V gene data show CDR1 as SQVTM and CDR2 as ANQGSEA. The CDR3 loop spans 12 amino acids. Trimming pared 5 bases from V and 11 bases from J, leaving 18 bases between.